The present entry profiles one T cell receptor (beta chain) with its context. TCRdb re-called the 5' RACE reads; one entry per CDR3 protein, DNA not given. The sample has hundreds of thousands of distinct CDR3 sequences, and its top ten clones hold more than 3.5%. This entry belongs to a study of T cells expressing NK-cell markers. As for the study in general: Among the eight sequenced donors, seven tested HCMV-seropositive and one tested seronegative.

Germline V gene data show CDR1 as SQVTM and CDR2 as ANQGSEA. The CDR3 length is 13 residues. The sample was blood T cells: a sorted CD56 or NKG2C T cell subset, CD4+ or CD8+ T cells, or bulk PBMC T cells (not recorded which). The chain combines TRBV29-1 with TRBJ1-2. The sequence was collected from a woman between 18 and 69 years old in good health. The CDR3 protein is CSVDRIFDYGYTF.